One sample yielded the 4 T cell receptor beta chains listed below, sequenced in a study of CD8 T cells in ankylosing spondylitis. TCRdb processed the 5' RACE reads anew with MiXCR; each CDR3 protein has one entry. Here the sample spans fewer than 200,000 distinct CDR3 sequences, about 18% being singletons. Sequencing used blood, either unsorted or a sorted T cell fraction (not recorded which). Every receptor here comes from a male donor with ankylosing spondylitis or in good health (not recorded which).

V gene TRBV20-1 combines with J gene TRBJ1-1; TRBD1 might be the D (5 bases). The CDR3 contains 12 residues. The germline CDR1 and CDR2 sequences are DFQATT and SNEGSKA (reference sequence). V lost 5 bases and J lost 0, with 7 bases in between. CDR3 sequence: CSAQDMNTEAFF. In DNA form, the CDR3 reads TGCAGTGCTCAGGACATGAACACTGAAGCTTTCTTT.

This chain links TRBV12-3 or TRBV12-4 with TRBJ2-2; 10 bases are a match to TRBD2. This CDR3 region has 15 residues. V trimming: 5 bases; J trimming: 4 bases; junction bases outside the gene matches: 4. CDR3 coding DNA: TGTGCCAGCAGTCAGAGCGGGAGGGGCACCGGGGAGCTGTTTTTT. Translation: CASSQSGRGTGELFF.

The V gene is TRBV10-3, the J gene TRBJ2-1, with 11 bases aligning to TRBD2. The germline CDR1 and CDR2 sequences are ENHRY and SYGVKD. The J segment lost 6 bases and the V segment lost 3 bases, leaving 10 bases of the junction unmatched. The CDR3 consists of 17 residues. CDR3 DNA: TGTGCCATCAGTGACTCGTCCGGGACTAGCGGCACCAATGAGCAGTTCTTC. This encodes CAISDSSGTSGTNEQFF.

V is TRBV5-1 and J is TRBJ1-2, with TRBD1 identical over 11 bases. The CDR3 has 15 amino acids. After removal of 4 bases from V and 8 bases from J, the junction contained 10 bases not matched to a gene. Germline V gives CDR1 SGHRS, CDR2 YFSETQ. CDR3 sequence reads: CASSQGQGASGGYTF. For the CDR3, the DNA is TGCGCCAGCAGCCAAGGACAGGGGGCGTCTGGCGGCTACACCTTC.